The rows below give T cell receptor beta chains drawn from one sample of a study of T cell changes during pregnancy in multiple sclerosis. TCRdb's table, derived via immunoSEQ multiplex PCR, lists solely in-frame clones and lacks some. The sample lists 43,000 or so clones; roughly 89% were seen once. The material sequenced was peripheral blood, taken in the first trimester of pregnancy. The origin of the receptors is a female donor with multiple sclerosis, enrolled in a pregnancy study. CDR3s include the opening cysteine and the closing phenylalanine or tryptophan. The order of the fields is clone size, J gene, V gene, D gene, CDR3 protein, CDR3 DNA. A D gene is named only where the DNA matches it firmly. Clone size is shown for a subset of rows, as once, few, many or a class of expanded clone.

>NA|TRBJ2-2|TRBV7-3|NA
CASSLQSTGELFF
TGTGCCAGCAGCTTACAGTCCACCGGGGAGCTGTTTTTT
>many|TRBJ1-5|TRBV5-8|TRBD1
CASTWTGILQPQHF
TGTGCCAGCACCTGGACAGGGATTCTTCAGCCCCAGCATTTT
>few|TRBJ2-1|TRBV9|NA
CASSVGGDSYNEQFF
TGTGCCAGCAGCGTAGGGGGGGACTCCTACAATGAGCAGTTCTTC
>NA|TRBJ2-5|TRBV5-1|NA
CASSLDRVRETQYF
TGCGCCAGCAGCTTGGACAGGGTTCGGGAGACCCAGTACTTC
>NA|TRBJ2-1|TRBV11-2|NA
CASSSSGRGRYNEQFF
TGTGCCAGCAGCTCGTCGGGGCGGGGTAGATACAATGAGCAGTTCTTC
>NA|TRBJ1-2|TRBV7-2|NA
CASSPDRNYGYTF
TGTGCCAGCTCTCCTGACAGGAACTATGGCTACACCTTC
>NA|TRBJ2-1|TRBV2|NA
CASRVEGGREQFF
TGTGCCAGCAGAGTGGAGGGGGGGCGTGAGCAGTTCTTC
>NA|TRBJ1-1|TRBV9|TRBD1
CASSVGSETGPEAFF
TGTGCCAGCAGCGTAGGTTCTGAGACAGGGCCTGAAGCTTTCTTT
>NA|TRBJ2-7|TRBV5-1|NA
CASSLSALSPFEQYF
TGCGCCAGCAGCTTGAGCGCCCTGAGCCCCTTCGAGCAGTACTTC
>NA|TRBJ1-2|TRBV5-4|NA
CASSFAGNYGYTF
TGTGCCAGCAGCTTCGCAGGAAATTATGGCTACACCTTC
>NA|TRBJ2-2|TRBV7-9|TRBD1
CASSDWTGTGELFF
TGTGCCAGCAGCGATTGGACAGGGACCGGGGAGCTGTTTTTT
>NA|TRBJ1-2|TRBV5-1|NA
CASSLDGRGSSYGYTF
TGCGCCAGCAGCTTGGATGGCAGGGGATCATCCTATGGCTACACCTTC
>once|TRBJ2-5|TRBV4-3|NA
CASSQVGARGPQYF
TGCGCCAGCAGCCAAGTGGGTGCTCGAGGGCCCCAGTACTTC
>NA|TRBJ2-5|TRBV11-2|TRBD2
CASSLGASGGAQETQYF
TGTGCCAGCAGCTTAGGGGCTAGCGGGGGGGCCCAAGAGACCCAGTACTTC
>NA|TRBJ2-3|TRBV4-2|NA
CASSQAIRVLSTDTQYF
TGTGCCAGCAGCCAAGCGATCCGGGTTCTTAGCACAGATACGCAGTATTTT
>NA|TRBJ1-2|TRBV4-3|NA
CASNTGSAEDYGYTF
TGCGCCAGCAACACTGGGTCCGCCGAGGACTATGGCTACACCTTC
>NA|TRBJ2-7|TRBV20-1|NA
CSARTVIEQYF
TGCAGTGCTAGGACAGTGATTGAGCAGTACTTC
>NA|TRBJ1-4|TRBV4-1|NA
CASSRRQAQNEKLFF
TGCGCCAGCAGCCGACGACAGGCACAGAATGAAAAACTGTTTTTT
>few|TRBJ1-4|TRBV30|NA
CAWSVGGGNEKLFF
TGTGCCTGGAGTGTCGGGGGGGGTAATGAAAAACTGTTTTTT
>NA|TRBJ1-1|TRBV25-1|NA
CASRQGWTEAFF
TGTGCCAGCAGACAGGGATGGACTGAAGCTTTCTTT
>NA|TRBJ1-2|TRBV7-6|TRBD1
CASSLTTQGVYGYTF
TGTGCCAGCAGCCTAACCACACAGGGGGTTTATGGCTACACCTTC
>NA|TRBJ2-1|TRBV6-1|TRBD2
CASSEASGGYNEQFF
TGTGCCAGCAGTGAAGCTAGCGGGGGGTACAATGAGCAGTTCTTC
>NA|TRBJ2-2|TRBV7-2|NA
CASSLWDIRRAGHGGELFF
TGTGCCAGCAGCTTATGGGATATAAGGCGGGCGGGGCATGGCGGGGAGCTGTTTTTT
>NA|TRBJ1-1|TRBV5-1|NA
CASSLAAGGATEAFF
TGCGCCAGCAGCTTGGCCGCGGGAGGGGCCACTGAAGCTTTCTTT
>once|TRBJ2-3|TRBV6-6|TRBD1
CASSSPRDRGTDTQYF
TGTGCCAGCAGTTCCCCCCGGGACAGGGGGACAGATACGCAGTATTTT
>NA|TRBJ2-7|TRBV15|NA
CATSMMGHTYEQYF
TGTGCCACCAGCATGATGGGGCACACCTACGAGCAGTACTTC
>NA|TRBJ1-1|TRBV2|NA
CASKVPGVNTEAFF
TGTGCCAGCAAGGTTCCGGGGGTGAACACTGAAGCTTTCTTT
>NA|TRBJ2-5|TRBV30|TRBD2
CAWSLGLARGPQYF
TGTGCCTGGAGCCTCGGACTAGCCCGGGGGCCCCAGTACTTC
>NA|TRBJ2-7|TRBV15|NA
CATSPRDSAYEQYF
TGTGCCACCAGCCCTCGGGACTCAGCTTACGAGCAGTACTTC
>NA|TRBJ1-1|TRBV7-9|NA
CASSLGGSNTEAFF
TGTGCCAGCAGCTTAGGAGGCTCGAACACTGAAGCTTTCTTT
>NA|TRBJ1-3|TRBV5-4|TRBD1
CASSLRQGLNKLGNTIYF
TGTGCCAGCAGCTTGCGACAGGGCTTGAACAAGTTGGGAAACACCATATATTTT
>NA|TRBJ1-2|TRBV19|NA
CASRTRDGPGYTF
TGTGCCAGTAGGACGCGGGACGGCCCCGGCTACACCTTC
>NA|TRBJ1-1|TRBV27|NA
CASSPPSNRGEAFF
TGTGCCAGCAGTCCCCCCTCCAATCGGGGTGAAGCTTTCTTT
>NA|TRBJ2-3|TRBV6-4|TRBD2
CASSDSGGASDTQYF
TGTGCCAGCAGTGACTCCGGGGGGGCATCAGATACGCAGTATTTT
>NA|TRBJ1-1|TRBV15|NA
CATSRDRVRDTEAFF
TGTGCCACCAGCAGAGACAGGGTCCGTGACACTGAAGCTTTCTTT
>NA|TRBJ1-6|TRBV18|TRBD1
CASSPRRGPDSPLHF
TGTGCCAGCTCCCCACGAAGGGGGCCCGATTCACCCCTCCACTTT
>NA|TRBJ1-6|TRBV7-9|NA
CASSLPGDYNSPLHF
TGTGCCAGCAGCTTACCAGGGGATTATAATTCACCCCTCCACTTT
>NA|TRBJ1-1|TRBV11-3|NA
CASSYTVNTEAFF
TGTGCCAGCAGCTATACAGTAAACACTGAAGCTTTCTTT
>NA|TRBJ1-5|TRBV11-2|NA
CASSLGVGDSSNQPQHF
TGTGCCAGCAGCCTCGGTGTGGGGGACTCCAGCAATCAGCCCCAGCATTTT
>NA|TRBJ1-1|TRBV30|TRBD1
CAWRGTGIMNTEAFF
TGTGCCTGGAGGGGGACAGGGATCATGAACACTGAAGCTTTCTTT
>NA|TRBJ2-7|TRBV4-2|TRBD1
CASSQGDRRAYEQYF
TGTGCCAGCAGCCAAGGGGACAGACGAGCCTACGAGCAGTACTTC
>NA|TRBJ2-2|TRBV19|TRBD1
CASSIWRGRQGDFLNTGELFF
TGTGCCAGTAGTATTTGGAGGGGAAGACAGGGGGACTTCCTGAACACCGGGGAGCTGTTTTTT
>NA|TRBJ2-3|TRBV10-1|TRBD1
CASSNRGEADTQYF
TGCGCCAGCAGTAACAGGGGGGAAGCAGATACGCAGTATTTT
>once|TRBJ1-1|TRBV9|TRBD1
CASSPGQTMNTEAFF
TGTGCCAGCAGCCCGGGACAGACCATGAACACTGAAGCTTTCTTT
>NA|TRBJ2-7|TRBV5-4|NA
CASSPTGPYEQYF
TGTGCCAGCAGCCCGACAGGACCCTACGAGCAGTACTTC
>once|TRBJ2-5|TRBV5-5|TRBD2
CASSLTSGGYSQPKETQYF
TGTGCCAGCAGCTTGACTAGCGGGGGGTATTCGCAACCAAAAGAGACCCAGTACTTC
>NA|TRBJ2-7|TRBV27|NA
CASSTLRAMGYEQYF
TGTGCCAGCAGTACACTCAGGGCTATGGGCTACGAGCAGTACTTC
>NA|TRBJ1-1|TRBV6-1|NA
CASVLRGTLASAFF
TGTGCCAGCGTTCTCCGGGGAACCCTGGCGTCGGCTTTCTTT
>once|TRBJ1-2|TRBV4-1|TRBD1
CASSQDLTGVVQGYTF
TGCGCCAGCAGCCAAGATTTAACAGGGGTGGTACAGGGCTACACCTTC
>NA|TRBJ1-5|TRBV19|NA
CATSNRGVDQPQHF
TGTGCCACTTCGAATAGGGGTGTGGATCAGCCCCAGCATTTT
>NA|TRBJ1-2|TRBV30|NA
CAWSVAAYGYTF
TGTGCCTGGAGTGTGGCTGCCTATGGCTACACCTTC
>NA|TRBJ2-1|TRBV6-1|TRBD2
CASSGTSGGAYNEQFF
TGTGCCAGCAGTGGGACTAGCGGGGGGGCCTACAATGAGCAGTTCTTC
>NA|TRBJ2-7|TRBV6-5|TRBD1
CASNNIGQGRDEQYF
TGTGCCAGCAACAATATCGGACAGGGGAGGGACGAGCAGTACTTC
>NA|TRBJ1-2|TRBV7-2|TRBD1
CASSPRTGDGYTF
TGTGCCAGCAGCCCTCGGACAGGGGATGGCTACACCTTC
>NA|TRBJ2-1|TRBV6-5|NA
CASSYSLDVSPFF
TGTGCCAGCAGTTACTCGCTAGATGTCTCCCCGTTCTTC
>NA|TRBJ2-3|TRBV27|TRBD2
CASSQRGGMWGTDTQYF
TGTGCCAGCTCTCAGCGGGGGGGGATGTGGGGCACAGATACGCAGTATTTT
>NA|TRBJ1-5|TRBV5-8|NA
CASSLEGFSNQPQHF
TGTGCCAGCAGCTTGGAGGGGTTTAGCAATCAGCCCCAGCATTTT
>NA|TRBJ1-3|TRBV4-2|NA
CASSQDAVSGNTIYF
TGTGCCAGCAGCCAAGATGCGGTATCGGGAAACACCATATATTTT